Listed below are T cell receptor beta chains from one sample, sequenced in a study of blood T cell repertoires in COVID-19. TCRdb's copy holds only in-frame clones and misses some; the assay was immunoSEQ multiplex PCR. This table holds around 130,000 clones, 84% found once. Sequencing was performed on peripheral blood. The source is a woman aged 60-70 years with acute or convalescent COVID-19. CDR3s include the opening cysteine and the closing phenylalanine or tryptophan. The D gene is left open where the match is weak. The size entry is marked missing in some rows and otherwise reads once, few, many or a size class.

clone size: NA; V gene: TRBV5-8; D gene: NA; J gene: TRBJ1-1; CDR3 protein: CASPGMNTEAFF; CDR3 DNA: TGTGCCAGTCCGGGTATGAACACTGAAGCTTTCTTT
clone size: once; V gene: TRBV3-1/TRBV3-2; D gene: TRBD1; J gene: TRBJ1-2; CDR3 protein: CASSQASTGGSYGYTF; CDR3 DNA: TGTGCCAGCAGCCAAGCTTCCACAGGGGGTTCCTATGGCTACACCTTC
clone size: NA; V gene: TRBV6-5; D gene: NA; J gene: TRBJ1-3; CDR3 protein: CASSSTLASGNTIYF; CDR3 DNA: TGTGCCAGCAGTTCCACCCTAGCCTCTGGAAACACCATATATTTT
clone size: NA; V gene: TRBV28; D gene: TRBD1; J gene: TRBJ2-5; CDR3 protein: CASSLLGQAQETQYF; CDR3 DNA: TGTGCCAGCAGTCTCCTGGGACAGGCTCAAGAGACCCAGTACTTC
clone size: NA; V gene: TRBV28; D gene: NA; J gene: TRBJ2-2; CDR3 protein: CASSLGFYYTGELFF; CDR3 DNA: TGTGCCAGCAGTTTGGGCTTCTATTACACCGGGGAGCTGTTTTTT
clone size: NA; V gene: TRBV18; D gene: NA; J gene: TRBJ1-2; CDR3 protein: CASSQGDASYTF; CDR3 DNA: TGTGCCAGCTCACAGGGGGATGCCTCCTACACCTTC
clone size: NA; V gene: TRBV29-1; D gene: NA; J gene: TRBJ1-2; CDR3 protein: CSVTGTRNGYTF; CDR3 DNA: TGCAGCGTGACCGGGACAAGGAATGGCTACACCTTC
clone size: NA; V gene: TRBV29-1; D gene: TRBD2; J gene: TRBJ2-1; CDR3 protein: CSVETLRDYYNEQFF; CDR3 DNA: TGCAGCGTTGAAACCCTCCGGGACTATTACAATGAGCAGTTCTTC
clone size: NA; V gene: TRBV30; D gene: NA; J gene: TRBJ1-5; CDR3 protein: CAWGLWGPMGNQPQHF; CDR3 DNA: TGTGCCTGGGGCCTTTGGGGCCCAATGGGCAATCAGCCCCAGCATTTT
clone size: NA; V gene: TRBV2; D gene: NA; J gene: TRBJ1-5; CDR3 protein: CASSEQVGINQPQHF; CDR3 DNA: TGTGCCAGCAGTGAACAGGTTGGAATCAATCAGCCCCAGCATTTT
clone size: NA; V gene: TRBV6-1; D gene: NA; J gene: TRBJ1-1; CDR3 protein: CASSEALGGEKKTFF; CDR3 DNA: TGTGCCAGCAGTGAAGCCCTGGGGGGGGAAAAAAAGACTTTCTTT
clone size: NA; V gene: TRBV28; D gene: NA; J gene: TRBJ2-4; CDR3 protein: CASSWGRFTGPKNIQYF; CDR3 DNA: TGTGCCAGCAGTTGGGGGCGTTTCACGGGCCCCAAAAACATTCAGTACTTC
clone size: NA; V gene: TRBV9; D gene: TRBD1; J gene: TRBJ1-2; CDR3 protein: CASSGWTGNYGYTF; CDR3 DNA: TGTGCCAGCAGCGGATGGACAGGGAACTATGGCTACACCTTC
clone size: once; V gene: TRBV30; D gene: NA; J gene: TRBJ1-4; CDR3 protein: CAWKDPGSGEKLFF; CDR3 DNA: TGTGCCTGGAAGGATCCGGGTAGTGGTGAAAAACTGTTTTTT
clone size: NA; V gene: TRBV7-9; D gene: TRBD1; J gene: TRBJ1-2; CDR3 protein: CASSSAGTGDYGYTF; CDR3 DNA: TGTGCCAGCAGCTCCGCCGGGACAGGGGACTATGGCTACACCTTC
clone size: NA; V gene: TRBV4-1; D gene: TRBD1; J gene: TRBJ1-4; CDR3 protein: CASSQLDRGLEKLFF; CDR3 DNA: TGCGCCAGCAGCCAGTTGGACAGGGGCCTTGAAAAACTGTTTTTT
clone size: once; V gene: TRBV5-4; D gene: TRBD1; J gene: TRBJ1-1; CDR3 protein: CASSFQGAGEAFF; CDR3 DNA: TGTGCCAGCAGCTTCCAGGGGGCGGGTGAAGCTTTCTTT
clone size: NA; V gene: TRBV5-4; D gene: TRBD2; J gene: TRBJ2-3; CDR3 protein: CASGRGGSTDTQYF; CDR3 DNA: TGTGCCAGCGGGCGCGGGGGGAGCACAGATACGCAGTATTTT
clone size: NA; V gene: TRBV24-1; D gene: NA; J gene: TRBJ2-3; CDR3 protein: CATSESLATGTDTQYF; CDR3 DNA: TGTGCCACCAGTGAATCTCTAGCGACGGGCACAGATACGCAGTATTTT
clone size: once; V gene: TRBV12-3/TRBV12-4; D gene: TRBD1; J gene: TRBJ1-1; CDR3 protein: CASSLGQVNEAFF; CDR3 DNA: TGTGCCAGCAGTCTGGGACAGGTCAATGAAGCTTTCTTT
clone size: NA; V gene: TRBV2; D gene: NA; J gene: TRBJ1-5; CDR3 protein: CASKGGARQPQHF; CDR3 DNA: TGTGCCAGCAAGGGAGGGGCACGTCAGCCCCAGCATTTT
clone size: NA; V gene: TRBV6-5; D gene: NA; J gene: TRBJ1-5; CDR3 protein: CASRTTVYSNQPQHF; CDR3 DNA: TGTGCCAGCAGAACTACGGTTTATAGCAATCAGCCCCAGCATTTT
clone size: few; V gene: TRBV7-2; D gene: TRBD1; J gene: TRBJ1-5; CDR3 protein: CASSLTGGINQPQHF; CDR3 DNA: TGTGCCAGCAGCTTGACAGGGGGGATCAATCAGCCCCAGCATTTT
clone size: NA; V gene: TRBV30; D gene: NA; J gene: TRBJ1-6; CDR3 protein: CAWSVRAGNSPLHF; CDR3 DNA: TGTGCCTGGAGTGTACGGGCAGGGAATTCACCCCTCCACTTT
clone size: NA; V gene: TRBV5-1; D gene: NA; J gene: TRBJ1-2; CDR3 protein: CASSPGQGYGYTF; CDR3 DNA: TGCGCCAGCAGCCCTGGGCAAGGCTATGGCTACACCTTC
clone size: NA; V gene: TRBV13; D gene: NA; J gene: TRBJ1-2; CDR3 protein: CASSPDQDRGGTF; CDR3 DNA: TGTGCCAGCAGCCCAGATCAGGACCGGGGAGGCACCTTC
clone size: NA; V gene: TRBV4-1; D gene: NA; J gene: TRBJ1-1; CDR3 protein: CASSQVGAAGAMVGAEAFF; CDR3 DNA: TGCGCCAGCAGCCAAGTGGGCGCGGCAGGGGCAATGGTTGGCGCTGAAGCTTTCTTT
clone size: NA; V gene: TRBV7-9; D gene: NA; J gene: TRBJ1-5; CDR3 protein: CASSSQGDQPQHF; CDR3 DNA: TGTGCCAGCAGCTCCCAAGGGGATCAGCCCCAGCATTTT
clone size: NA; V gene: TRBV2; D gene: NA; J gene: TRBJ1-1; CDR3 protein: CASSDTGRTEAFF; CDR3 DNA: TGTGCCAGCAGCGATACAGGGAGAACTGAAGCTTTCTTT
clone size: NA; V gene: TRBV5-4; D gene: TRBD1; J gene: TRBJ2-1; CDR3 protein: CASSSLPGQGYSEQFF; CDR3 DNA: TGTGCCAGCAGCTCCCTCCCAGGACAGGGATACAGTGAGCAGTTCTTC